What follows describes a single TCR beta chain. Its antigen is unknown. The sample originates from a study of T-cell memory formation after mild COVID-19. About the study: Largely, the TCR clusters proved donor specific.

Unmatched junction bases numbered 6, after V lost 6 bases and J lost 6 bases. The CDR3 extends over 14 amino acids. CDR1 and CDR2 (germline): MNHEY, SVGEGT. Findings and limits, study-wide: Nothing confirmed that second-wave clones peaking on day 37 were specific for SARS-CoV-2. CD4+ contracting clones lay mainly in CM and EM, CD8+ ones in EMRA.

Using its own MiXCR run on the 5' RACE reads, TCRdb lists one record per CDR3 protein. The repertoire has under 400,000 distinct CDR3 sequences, more than 20% of them found once; the top ten carry under 15%. The sample comprised PBMCs or a T cell subset sorted from them (not recorded which). The clonotype comes from an adult woman who had mild COVID-19 (a few samples of this study predate the infection). Cell type and time point are not known. The chain has TRBV6-2 or TRBV6-3 and TRBJ2-5, with 11 bases fitting TRBD2. CDR3 in amino acids: CASSLLAGVKTQYF. Written as DNA, the CDR3 is TGTGCCAGCAGCTTACTAGCGGGAGTGAAGACCCAGTACTTC.